The clone carrying this T cell receptor beta chain occurred many times. Antigen: not known. Template switching by 5'RACE produced TCR cDNA, adding a universal primer site and UMIs. TCRdb re-called the 5' RACE reads with MiXCR, one entry per CDR3 protein. The sample yields fewer than 450,000 distinct CDR3 sequences, approximately 4% seen once. The data were taken from a study of T cells after yellow fever vaccination. Study findings and constraints: Most clones from primary vaccination were detected again post-booster (roughly 96% CD4, around 88% CD8).

The CDR3 is 16 residues long. The V segment lost 1 base and the J segment 9 bases; nucleotides outside the gene matches: 12. Germline lookup yields CDR1 ENHRY and CDR2 SYGVKD. The clonotype comes from a man in his late teens or twenties who received the YFV17D yellow fever vaccine. The sequences come from PBMCs, collected 5 days after the yellow fever booster vaccination. This chain connects TRBV10-3 to TRBJ1-1, with 9 bases matching TRBD1. In DNA, the CDR3 is TGTGCCATCAGTGAGTACCCGGGACAGGGCTTTTTACAAGCTTTCTTT. The encoded protein is CAISEYPGQGFLQAFF.